This T cell receptor (beta chain) originates from a study of cytomegalovirus exposure and HLA in healthy donors. V gave up 2 bases and J gave up 2 bases, with 18 bases separating them. The length of the CDR3 is 18 residues. In germline, CDR1 is LNHDA, CDR2 SQIVND (reference sequence). PCR primers comprised 60 Vbeta and 13 Jbeta primers. Repertoires were generated with immunoSEQ multiplex PCR, while TCRdb's copy carries only in-frame clones and drops some. This sample has roughly 130,000 clones, with approximately 80% found just once. The source material was PBMCs. The genes are TRBV19 and TRBJ1-4; tentatively, D is TRBD1 (5 bases). This receptor was obtained from a male donor in good health and CMV-seropositive. The CDR3 spells CASSIPGLRDSTNEKLFF. In DNA form, the CDR3 reads TGTGCCAGTAGTATACCGGGCCTCAGGGATTCCACTAATGAAAAACTGTTTTTT.